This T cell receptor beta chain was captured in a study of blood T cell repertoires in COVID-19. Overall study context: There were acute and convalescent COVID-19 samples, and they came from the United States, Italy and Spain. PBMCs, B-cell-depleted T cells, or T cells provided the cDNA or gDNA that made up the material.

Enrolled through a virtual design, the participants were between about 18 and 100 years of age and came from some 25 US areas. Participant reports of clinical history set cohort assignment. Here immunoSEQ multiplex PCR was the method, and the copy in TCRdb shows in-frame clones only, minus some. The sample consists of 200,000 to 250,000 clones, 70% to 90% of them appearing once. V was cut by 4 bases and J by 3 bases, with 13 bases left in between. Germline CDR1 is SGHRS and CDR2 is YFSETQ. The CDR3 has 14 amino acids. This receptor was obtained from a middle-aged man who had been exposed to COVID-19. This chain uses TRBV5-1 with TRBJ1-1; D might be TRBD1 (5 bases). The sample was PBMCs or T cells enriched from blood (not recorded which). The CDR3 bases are TGCGCCAGCAGCGTATGGGGCGGTGACACTGAAGCTTTCTTT. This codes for CASSVWGGDTEAFF.